These 5 T cell receptor beta chains share one sample of origin, sequenced in a study of cytomegalovirus exposure and HLA in healthy donors. Vbeta (60) and Jbeta (13) primers were used in the PCR. The assay was immunoSEQ multiplex PCR, and TCRdb's table has in-frame clones only and misses some. The sample has about 120,000 clones, about 76% seen once. The sample was PBMCs. The receptors originated from a woman in her 30s in good health and CMV-seronegative.

The table lists this clone with a count of one. V and J are TRBV5-1 and TRBJ2-7, with TRBD1 as a possible D gene (5 bases). Trimming cost V 4 bases and J 5 bases, with 16 bases left between them. The germline CDR1 and CDR2 sequences are SGHRS and YFSETQ. CDR3 length: 14 amino acids. In DNA form, the CDR3 reads TGCGCCAGCAGCCCTCAGGGCTTAATCAACGAGCAGTACTTC. This encodes CASSPQGLINEQYF.

V gene TRBV5-1 combines with J gene TRBJ2-1; D may be TRBD2 (7 bases). In germline, CDR1 is SGHRS, CDR2 YFSETQ. Trimming removed 3 bases from V and 0 bases from J, with 13 bases in between. This CDR3 has 16 amino acids. CDR3 region: CASSWGLADSYNEQFF. CDR3 nucleotides: TGCGCCAGCAGCTGGGGGCTAGCGGACTCCTACAATGAGCAGTTCTTC.

In the case of this clone: Other DNA sequences in this sample translate to the same CDR3. This chain links TRBV11-2 with TRBJ1-5; possible D gene TRBD1, 5 bases. Trimming stripped 2 bases from V and 3 bases from J, with 11 bases between. This CDR3 is built from 15 residues. The germline V gene has CDR1 SGHAT and CDR2 FQNNGV. Here the CDR3 reads CASSLSSGHNQPQHF. The CDR3 DNA follows: TGTGCCAGCAGCTTAAGTTCAGGACACAATCAGCCCCAGCATTTT.

The CDR3 bases are TGTGCCAGCAGTTCCCTTCTCCGCGGGAGATTCTACGAGCAGTACTTC. This sequence encodes CASSSLLRGRFYEQYF. The gene calls are TRBV27 and TRBJ2-5; the match to TRBD2 covers 7 bases. Gene TRBJ2-7 matches the end of the DNA better, so the J call may be wrong. The CDR3 covers 16 residues. The germline CDR1 and CDR2 sequences are MNHEY and SMNVEV (reference sequence).

Here the CDR3 reads CASSYQGAGTDTQYF. CDR3 in DNA: TGTGCCAGCAGTTACCAGGGGGCTGGCACAGATACGCAGTATTTT. This chain joins TRBV6-5 and TRBJ2-3, with 8 bases matching TRBD1. The ends lost 2 bases at V and 1 base at J; junction bases unmatched: 2. The CDR3 extends over 15 amino acids. Looked up from germline, CDR1 is MNHEY and CDR2 is SVGAGI.